The 9 T cell receptor beta chains in this list originate from one sample, sequenced in a study of beta chain features in type 1 diabetes. The entirety of the isolated RNA underwent reverse transcription, so expressed TCRB transcripts were sequenced. Using immunoSEQ multiplex PCR, the repertoire was profiled, and TCRdb retains in-frame clones only, with some absent. The profile shows under 250,000 clones, 13% to 15% of them singletons. The sample consisted of naive CD4+ T cells from blood. The receptors were gathered from a middle-aged woman in good health.

The gene calls are TRBV6-1 and TRBJ1-2; 9 bases line up with TRBD1. In germline, CDR1 is MNHNS, CDR2 SASEGT. The CDR3 contains 14 residues. With 7 bases clipped from V and 2 bases from J, the junction kept 5 bases outside the gene matches. CDR3: CASTPGQGNYGYTF. The CDR3 nucleotides read TGTGCCAGCACTCCGGGACAGGGCAACTATGGCTACACCTTC.

The V and J genes are TRBV4-3 and TRBJ1-2; 8 bases match TRBD1. Germline CDR1 LGHNA, CDR2 YSLEER. Trimming at V came to 1 base and at J to 4 bases, leaving 14 bases not matched to a gene. This CDR3 is 18 amino acids long. The CDR3 coding sequence is TGCGCCAGCAGCCAAGCCCGAGGACAGGGCCCTTTTCCCTATGGCTACACCTTC. This translates into CASSQARGQGPFPYGYTF.

This chain links TRBV9 with TRBJ2-1, with 15 bases aligning to TRBD2. V gave up 3 bases and J gave up 8 bases; unmatched junction bases: 12. This CDR3 is 18 amino acids long. CDR1 SGDLS and CDR2 YYNGEE come from the germline V gene. The CDR3 spells CASSAASGTSGGWYEQFF. CDR3 coding DNA: TGTGCCAGCAGCGCGGCCTCGGGGACTAGCGGGGGGTGGTATGAGCAGTTCTTC.

In its sample, this clone was seen a few times. The rearrangement uses TRBV25-1 and TRBJ1-2; TRBD1 matches 10 bases. Germline CDR1 is MGHDK and CDR2 is SYGVNS. V lost 5 bases and J lost 7; bases outside the gene matches: 4. This CDR3 comprises 13 residues. Here the CDR3 DNA reads TGTGCCAGCAGTCCGGGACAGGGGAGTGGCTACACCTTC. Its protein is CASSPGQGSGYTF.

The CDR3 is CASSFQGTEAFF. The CDR3 DNA follows: TGCGCCAGCAGCTTCCAGGGGACTGAAGCTTTCTTT. V usage is TRBV5-1 and J usage is TRBJ1-1; D perhaps matches TRBD1 (6 bases). V gave up 2 bases and J gave up 5 bases, with 7 bases separating them. The length of the CDR3 is 12 residues. Germline CDR1 and CDR2: SGHRS and YFSETQ.

This clone was seen only a few times. J is TRBJ2-1 and V is TRBV2; TRBD1 aligns across 11 bases. The trim removed 8 bases at V and 6 bases at J, leaving 3 bases unmatched. CDR3 length equals 13 residues. The V gene's germline CDR1 is SNHLY and CDR2 FYNNEI. CDR3 sequence: CASGQGAGNEQFF. In nucleotides, the CDR3 is TGTGCCAGCGGACAGGGGGCGGGCAATGAGCAGTTCTTC. Drawing the rest from reference TRBV2 and TRBJ2-1, the complete variable domain is EPEVTQTPSHQVTQMGQEVILRCVPISNHLYFYWYRQILGQKVEFLVSFYNNEISEKSEIFDDQFSVERPDGSNFTLKIRSTKLEDSAMYFCASGQGAGNEQFFGPGTRLTVL.

The rearrangement links TRBV10-3 to TRBJ2-3; a weak D match, TRBD1 (7 bases). Trimming cost V 11 bases and J 2 bases, with 11 bases left between them. This CDR3 contains 12 residues. Germline V gives CDR1 ENHRY, CDR2 SYGVKD. CDR3 loop: CAAGGTTDTQYF. The CDR3 DNA follows: TGTGCCGCAGGGGGGACCACAGATACGCAGTATTTT.

This clone was observed at least ten times. The J gene is TRBJ2-3, the V gene TRBV10-3; 10 bases are a match to TRBD2. The CDR3 loop spans 13 amino acids. V lost 10 bases, J lost 1 base, and 2 bases stayed unmatched. The germline CDR1 and CDR2 sequences are ENHRY and SYGVKD. The CDR3 sequence: CATTSGGTDTQYF. The DNA of the CDR3 is TGTGCCACCACTAGCGGGGGCACAGATACGCAGTATTTT.

There are a few counts of this clone. V gene TRBV5-1 combines with J gene TRBJ2-7; D call uncertain. The germline gives CDR1 SGHRS, CDR2 YFSETQ. V gave up 0 bases and J gave up 3 bases, with 10 bases separating them. The CDR3 runs 14 residues. CDR3 loop: CASSLEPGIYEQYF. The CDR3 nucleotides read TGCGCCAGCAGCTTGGAACCAGGTATCTACGAGCAGTACTTC.